This T cell receptor (beta chain) derives from a study of blood T cell repertoires in COVID-19. In the study overall: Samples of COVID-19 (acute and convalescent) were obtained from the United States, Italy and Spain. The analysed material was cDNA or gDNA that came from T cells, B-cell-depleted T cells, or PBMCs.

Original processing methods: Estimates of nucleated cell counts were drawn from the amplification of reference gene primers. Sequencing was performed with immunoSEQ multiplex PCR; in TCRdb, only in-frame clones are kept and a portion is missing. D and trimming come from the DNA, and the V and J calls and clone size come from that table. Here the sample spans more than 250,000 clones, around 86% being singletons. Looked up from germline, CDR1 is SGHTA and CDR2 is FQGNSA. The CDR3 extends over 15 amino acids. V dropped 5 bases and J dropped 2 bases, with 14 bases sitting between them. The material sequenced was peripheral blood. The clonotype was recovered from a man younger than 30 with active or convalescent COVID-19. V is TRBV7-2 and J is TRBJ2-3; perhaps TRBD1 as D (6 bases). The CDR3: CASSLMGQNTDTQYF. The DNA of the CDR3 is TGTGCCAGCAGCCTGATGGGACAAAACACAGATACGCAGTATTTT.